Included here is one T cell receptor beta chain sequence, with context. Which antigen it targets is not known. Base qualities are not recorded, but no much larger clone differs from it by a single base. This record belongs to a study of human T cells and chemical hapten exposure (dated by TCRdb to the early 2020s). A note on the overall study: For sensitization, 2% DPC in acetone was applied to a 2 cm by 2 cm area of upper inner arm skin. Roughly 30 alopecia patients provided blood for TCR sequencing at one to four time points (pre-sensitization, 2, 6 and 24 weeks). Most of the patients in the cohort were female, and the cohort covered alopecia areata with under or over 50% scalp involvement, alopecia totalis and alopecia universalis. Patients additionally received weekly therapeutic DPC doses to the scalp throughout the roughly 25-week study period. Libraries were pooled for sequencing, and variation in per-sample TCR yields was attributed mainly to small differences in library volumes within the pool. Patch testing on the upper back used Finn chambers containing 0.01% DPC, with scoring done after 6 days according to International Contact Dermatitis Research Group standards. Peripheral blood TCR repertoire changes were tracked in vivo in alopecia patients during primary and secondary sensitization to the hapten diphenylcyclopropenone (DPC). Patient blood was sampled pre-sensitization (week 0) and at 2, 6 and about 24 weeks after DPC sensitization.

Reading the label with the study, this specimen's time point is: pre-sensitization, week 0. The treatment or condition label on this specimen signifies: therapeutic diphenylcyclopropenone sensitization with weekly scalp DPC. Blood at each patch-test visit was drawn before the patch test was applied. Eligible patients were aged 18 to 70, diagnosed with alopecia, deemed suitable for DPC therapy, and excluded if pregnant. Total RNA was isolated from unfractionated whole blood collected in Tempus Blood RNA tubes. Overall study outcomes, separate from this receptor: All patients had alopecia, a presumed autoimmune disease, so their immune response might differ from that of healthy individuals. Patch test score was positively correlated with the number of PT1 expanded TCRs, with significance at thresholds 8, 16 and 32 but not at 4. Repeated subsampling changed both the strength of the expansion versus patch-test correlation and the threshold at which that correlation became significant. DPC sensitization did not change how many TCRs were above 1 in 1000 frequency, and no evidence was found of alterations in global repertoire structure. Significantly more large CDR3 similarity clusters were formed by expanded TCRs than by pre-sensitization or healthy control sets, consistent with antigen-driven responses.

The CDR3 contains 15 residues, cysteine and phenylalanine counted. The only DNA kept is the CDR3, 45 bases in frame from the first base. V is cut by 5 bases and J by 2 bases, and the space between the germline ends is 13 bases. The library was built by means of RACE. The data were produced on a NextSeq 500. During library preparation, unique molecular identifiers were attached to individual cDNA molecules so that TCRs could be counted in a quantitative, reproducible way. Each blood RNA sample was used to sequence both TCR alpha and TCR beta chains. The original methods were these. The median number of TCRs per sample was around 96,000, ranging from roughly 20,000 to 700,000. V, J and CDR3 annotation of the TCR reads was performed with the Decombinator software suite. For the PS versus PT1 abundance plots, all samples were subsampled to the same number of TCRs (28,000). Expanded TCRs were defined as absent before sensitization and observed at least eight times at the 2-week time point. TCRdb cleaned the public reads at Q25 with fastp, built clones with MiXCR and kept in-frame beta chains. Each entry is one CDR3 protein sequence, shown with its most common DNA and genes. TCRdb, rather than the study authors, made the V and J calls. The sample profile shows 62,000 or so distinct CDR3 sequences; 9.5% to 13% of them were found once. Of the sample, 5% to 5.5% falls within the top ten clones.

The chain is assembled from TRBV12-3 or TRBV12-4 and TRBJ1-3; no D gene can be assigned with confidence. The sample here was whole blood, taken in connection with sensitization to the hapten diphenylcyclopropenone (DPC). The source of this sequence is a woman aged 50 to 65 with alopecia areata. Some clones in this sample may be carry-over from other donors' samples. The CDR3 is CASSPRVTAGNTIYF. Here is the DNA: TGTGCCAGCAGTCCCCGGGTGACGGCTGGAAACACCATATATTTT.